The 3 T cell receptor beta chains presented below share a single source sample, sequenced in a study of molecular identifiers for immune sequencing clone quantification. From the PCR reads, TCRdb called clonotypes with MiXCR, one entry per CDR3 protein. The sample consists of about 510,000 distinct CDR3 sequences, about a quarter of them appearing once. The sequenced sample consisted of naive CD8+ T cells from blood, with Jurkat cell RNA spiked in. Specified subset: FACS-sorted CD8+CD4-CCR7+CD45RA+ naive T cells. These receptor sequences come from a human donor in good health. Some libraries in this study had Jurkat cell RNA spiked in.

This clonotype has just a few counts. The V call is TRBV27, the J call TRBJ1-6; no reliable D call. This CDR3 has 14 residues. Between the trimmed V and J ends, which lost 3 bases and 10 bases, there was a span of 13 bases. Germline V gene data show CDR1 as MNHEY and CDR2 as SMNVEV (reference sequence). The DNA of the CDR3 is TGTGCCAGCAGTTTTGCAGCGCTGGGATCACCCCTCCACTTT. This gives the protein CASSFAALGSPLHF.

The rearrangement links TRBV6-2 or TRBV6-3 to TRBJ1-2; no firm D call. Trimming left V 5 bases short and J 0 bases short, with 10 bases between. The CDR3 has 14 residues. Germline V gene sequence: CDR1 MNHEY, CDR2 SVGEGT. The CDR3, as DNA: TGTGCCAGCAGTGAAGACGAAGCTAACTATGGCTACACCTTC. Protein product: CASSEDEANYGYTF.

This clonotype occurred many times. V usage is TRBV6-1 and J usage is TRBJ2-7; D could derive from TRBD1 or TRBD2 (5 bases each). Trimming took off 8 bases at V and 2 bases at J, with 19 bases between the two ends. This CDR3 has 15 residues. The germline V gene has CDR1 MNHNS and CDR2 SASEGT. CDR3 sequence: CASLLKVVGAYEQYF. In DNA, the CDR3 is TGTGCCAGCCTACTTAAGGTTGTGGGGGCCTACGAGCAGTACTTC.